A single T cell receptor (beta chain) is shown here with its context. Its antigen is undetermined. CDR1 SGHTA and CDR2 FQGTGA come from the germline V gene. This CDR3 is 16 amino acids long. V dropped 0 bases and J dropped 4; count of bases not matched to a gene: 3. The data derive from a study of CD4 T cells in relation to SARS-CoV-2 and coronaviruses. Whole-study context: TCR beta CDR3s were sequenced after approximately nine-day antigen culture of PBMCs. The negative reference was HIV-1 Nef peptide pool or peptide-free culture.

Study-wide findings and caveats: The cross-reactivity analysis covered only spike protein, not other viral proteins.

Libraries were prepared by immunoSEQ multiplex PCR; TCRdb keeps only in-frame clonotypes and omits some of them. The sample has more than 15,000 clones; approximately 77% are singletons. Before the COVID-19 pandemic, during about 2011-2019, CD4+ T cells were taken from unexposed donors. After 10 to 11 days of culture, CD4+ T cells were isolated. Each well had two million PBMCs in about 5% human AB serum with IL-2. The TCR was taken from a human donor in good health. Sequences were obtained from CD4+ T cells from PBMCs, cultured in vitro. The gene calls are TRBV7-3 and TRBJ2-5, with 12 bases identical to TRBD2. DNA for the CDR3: TGTGCCAGCAGCTTAACGCCGACTAGCGGGAGAGAGACCCAGTACTTC. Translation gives CASSLTPTSGRETQYF. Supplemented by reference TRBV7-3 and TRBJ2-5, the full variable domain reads GAGVSQTPSNKVTEKGKYVELRCDPISGHTALYWYRQSLGQGPEFLIYFQGTGAADDSGLPNDRFFAVRPEGSVSTLKIQRTERGDSAVYLCASSLTPTSGRETQYFGPGTRLLVL.